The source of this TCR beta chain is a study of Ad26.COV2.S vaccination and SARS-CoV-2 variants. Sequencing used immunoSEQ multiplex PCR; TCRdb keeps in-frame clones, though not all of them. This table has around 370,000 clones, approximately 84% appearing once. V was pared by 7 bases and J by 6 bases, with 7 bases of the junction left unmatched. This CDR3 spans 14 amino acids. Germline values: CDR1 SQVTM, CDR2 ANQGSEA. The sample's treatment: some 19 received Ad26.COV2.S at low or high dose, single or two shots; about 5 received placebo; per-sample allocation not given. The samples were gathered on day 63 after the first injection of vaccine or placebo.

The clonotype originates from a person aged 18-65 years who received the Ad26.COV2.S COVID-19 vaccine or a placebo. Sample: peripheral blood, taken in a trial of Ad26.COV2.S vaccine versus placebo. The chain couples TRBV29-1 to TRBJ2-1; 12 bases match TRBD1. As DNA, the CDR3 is TGCAGCGCTAGGGACAGGGGGCTCCTCAATGAGCAGTTCTTC. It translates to CSARDRGLLNEQFF.